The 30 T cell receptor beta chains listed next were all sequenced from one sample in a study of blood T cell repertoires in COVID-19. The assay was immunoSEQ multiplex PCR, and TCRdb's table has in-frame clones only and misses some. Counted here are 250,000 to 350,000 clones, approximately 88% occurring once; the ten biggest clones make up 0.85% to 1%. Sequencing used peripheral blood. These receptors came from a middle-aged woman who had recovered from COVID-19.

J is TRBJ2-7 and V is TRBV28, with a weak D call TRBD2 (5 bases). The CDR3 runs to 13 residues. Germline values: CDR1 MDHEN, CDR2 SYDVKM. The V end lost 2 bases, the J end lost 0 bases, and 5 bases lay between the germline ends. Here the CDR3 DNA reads TGTGCCAGCAGTTTACGGGACTCCTACGAGCAGTACTTC. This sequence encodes CASSLRDSYEQYF.

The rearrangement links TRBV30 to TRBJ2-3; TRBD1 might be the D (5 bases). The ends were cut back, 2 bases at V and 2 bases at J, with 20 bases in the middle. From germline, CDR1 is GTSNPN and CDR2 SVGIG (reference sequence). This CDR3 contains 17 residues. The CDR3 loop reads CAWSPLVSTDATDTQYF. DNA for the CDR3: TGTGCCTGGAGTCCCCTAGTGTCGACAGACGCCACAGATACGCAGTATTTT.

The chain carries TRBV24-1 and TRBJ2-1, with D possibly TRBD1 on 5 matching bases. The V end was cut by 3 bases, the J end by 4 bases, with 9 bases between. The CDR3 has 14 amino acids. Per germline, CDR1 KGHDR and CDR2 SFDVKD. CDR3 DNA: TGTGCCACCAGTGATACCACAGGTTACAATGAGCAGTTCTTC. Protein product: CATSDTTGYNEQFF.

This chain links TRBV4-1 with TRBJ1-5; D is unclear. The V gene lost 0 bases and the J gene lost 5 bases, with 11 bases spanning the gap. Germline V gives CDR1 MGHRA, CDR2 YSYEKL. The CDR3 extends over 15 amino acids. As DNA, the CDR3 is TGCGCCAGCAGCCAAGATCCGGGAATGGATCAGCCCCAGCATTTT. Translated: CASSQDPGMDQPQHF.

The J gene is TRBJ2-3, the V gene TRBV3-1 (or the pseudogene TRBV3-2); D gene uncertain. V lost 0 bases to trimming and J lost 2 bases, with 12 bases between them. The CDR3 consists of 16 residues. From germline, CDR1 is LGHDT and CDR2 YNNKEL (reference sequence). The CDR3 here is CASSQDPPSYTDTQYF. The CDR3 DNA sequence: TGTGCCAGCAGCCAAGACCCTCCCTCTTACACAGATACGCAGTATTTT.

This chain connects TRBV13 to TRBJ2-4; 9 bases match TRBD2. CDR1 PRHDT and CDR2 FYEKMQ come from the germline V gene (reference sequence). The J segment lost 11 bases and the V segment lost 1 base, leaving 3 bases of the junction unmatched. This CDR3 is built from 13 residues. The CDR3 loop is CASSLVTSGLQYF. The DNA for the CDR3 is TGTGCCAGCAGCTTAGTGACTAGCGGCCTTCAGTACTTC. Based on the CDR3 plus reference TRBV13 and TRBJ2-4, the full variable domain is AAGVIQSPRHLIKEKRETATLKCYPIPRHDTVYWYQQGPGQDPQFLISFYEKMQSDKGSIPDRFSAQQFSDYHSELNMSSLELGDSALYFCASSLVTSGLQYFGAGTRLSVL.

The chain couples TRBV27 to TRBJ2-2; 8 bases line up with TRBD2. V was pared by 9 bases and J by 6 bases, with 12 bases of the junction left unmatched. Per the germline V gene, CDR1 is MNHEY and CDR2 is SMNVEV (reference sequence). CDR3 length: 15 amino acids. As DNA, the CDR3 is TGTGCCAGTCAAATTAAAGCGGGAGCCCCCGGGGAGCTGTTTTTT. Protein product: CASQIKAGAPGELFF.

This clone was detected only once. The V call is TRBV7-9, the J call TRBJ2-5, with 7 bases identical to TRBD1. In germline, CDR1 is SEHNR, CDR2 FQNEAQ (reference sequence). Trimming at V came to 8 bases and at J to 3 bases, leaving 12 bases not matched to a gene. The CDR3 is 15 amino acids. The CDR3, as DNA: TGTGCCAGCGTATCCCCGGGGACAGAAAAAGAGACCCAGTACTTC. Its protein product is CASVSPGTEKETQYF. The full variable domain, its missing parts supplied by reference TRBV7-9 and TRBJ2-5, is DTGVSQNPRHKITKRGQNVTFRCDPISEHNRLYWYRQTLGQGPEFLTYFQNEAQLEKSRLLSDRFSAERPKGSFSTLEIQRTEQGDSAMYLCASVSPGTEKETQYFGPGTRLLVL.

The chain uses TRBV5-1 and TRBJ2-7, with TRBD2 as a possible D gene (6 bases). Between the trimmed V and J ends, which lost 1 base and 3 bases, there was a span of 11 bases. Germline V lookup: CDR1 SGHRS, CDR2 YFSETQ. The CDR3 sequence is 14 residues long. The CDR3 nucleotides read TGCGCCAGCAGCTTGACTAGCCAGGGCTACGAGCAGTACTTC. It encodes CASSLTSQGYEQYF.

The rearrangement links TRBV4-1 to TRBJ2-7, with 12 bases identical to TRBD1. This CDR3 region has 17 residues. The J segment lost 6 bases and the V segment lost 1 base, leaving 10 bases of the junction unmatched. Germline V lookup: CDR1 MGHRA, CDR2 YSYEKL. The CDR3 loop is CASSQVGRDRGHSEQYF. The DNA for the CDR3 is TGCGCCAGCAGCCAAGTGGGTAGGGACAGGGGGCATAGCGAGCAGTACTTC.

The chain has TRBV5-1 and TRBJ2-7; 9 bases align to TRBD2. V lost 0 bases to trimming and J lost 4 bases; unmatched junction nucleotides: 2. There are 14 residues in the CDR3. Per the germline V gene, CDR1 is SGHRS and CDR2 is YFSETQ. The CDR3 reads CASSLDSGSYEQYF. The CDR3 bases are TGCGCCAGCAGCTTGGATAGCGGGAGTTACGAGCAGTACTTC.

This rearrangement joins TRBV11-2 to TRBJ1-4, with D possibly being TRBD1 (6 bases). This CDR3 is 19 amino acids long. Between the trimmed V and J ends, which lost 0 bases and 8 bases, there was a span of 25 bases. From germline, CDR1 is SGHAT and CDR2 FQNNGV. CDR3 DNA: TGTGCCAGCAGCTTAGATCAGGGGCATCATGCTATGGGTTTCGAAAAACTGTTTTTT. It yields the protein CASSLDQGHHAMGFEKLFF.

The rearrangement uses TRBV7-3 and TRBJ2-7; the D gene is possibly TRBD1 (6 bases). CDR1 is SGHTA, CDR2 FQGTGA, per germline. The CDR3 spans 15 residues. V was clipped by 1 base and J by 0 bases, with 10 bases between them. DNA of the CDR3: TGTGCCAGCAGCTTAAGTGCAGGGGCCTCCTACGAGCAGTACTTC. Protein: CASSLSAGASYEQYF.

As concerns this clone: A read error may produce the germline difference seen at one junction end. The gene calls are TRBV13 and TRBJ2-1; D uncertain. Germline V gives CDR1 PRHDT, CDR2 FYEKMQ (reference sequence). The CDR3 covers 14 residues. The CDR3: CASSLGLTYNEQFF. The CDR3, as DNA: TGTGCCAGCAGCCTAGGATTAACCTACAATGAGCAGTTCTTC.

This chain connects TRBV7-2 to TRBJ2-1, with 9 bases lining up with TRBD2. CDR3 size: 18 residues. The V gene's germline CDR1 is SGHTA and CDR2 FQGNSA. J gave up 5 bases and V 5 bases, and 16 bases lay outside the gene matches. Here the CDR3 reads CASSARLAEGDLDNEQFF. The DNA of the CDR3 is TGTGCCAGCAGCGCCAGACTAGCGGAGGGAGACCTAGACAATGAGCAGTTCTTC.

This CDR3 reads CASSLAAGTGVSYEQYF. For the CDR3, the DNA is TGCGCCAGCAGCTTGGCCGCCGGGACAGGGGTCTCCTACGAGCAGTACTTC. This chain connects TRBV5-1 to TRBJ2-7; TRBD1 aligns across 10 bases. The CDR3 covers 17 residues. With V trimmed by 0 bases and J by 0 bases, 6 bases remained unmatched. In germline, CDR1 is SGHRS, CDR2 YFSETQ.

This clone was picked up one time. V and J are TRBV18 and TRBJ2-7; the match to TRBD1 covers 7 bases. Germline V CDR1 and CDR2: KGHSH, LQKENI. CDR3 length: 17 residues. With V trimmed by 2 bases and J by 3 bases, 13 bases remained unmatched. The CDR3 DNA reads TGTGCCAGCTCACCAACAAGCCCGGGACAGTCTTACTACGAGCAGTACTTC. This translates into CASSPTSPGQSYYEQYF.

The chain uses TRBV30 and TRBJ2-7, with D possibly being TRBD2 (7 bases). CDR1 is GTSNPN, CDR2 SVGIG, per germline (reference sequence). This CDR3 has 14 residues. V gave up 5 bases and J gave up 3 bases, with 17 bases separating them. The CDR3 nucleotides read TGTGCCTGGGCCATGGGGGGGGGCATCTACGAGCAGTACTTC. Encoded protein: CAWAMGGGIYEQYF.

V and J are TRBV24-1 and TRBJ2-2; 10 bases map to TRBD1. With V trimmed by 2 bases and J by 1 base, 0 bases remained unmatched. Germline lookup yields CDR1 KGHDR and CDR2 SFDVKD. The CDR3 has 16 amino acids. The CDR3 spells CATSDWDRGNTGELFF. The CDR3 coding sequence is TGTGCCACCAGTGATTGGGACAGGGGGAACACCGGGGAGCTGTTTTTT.

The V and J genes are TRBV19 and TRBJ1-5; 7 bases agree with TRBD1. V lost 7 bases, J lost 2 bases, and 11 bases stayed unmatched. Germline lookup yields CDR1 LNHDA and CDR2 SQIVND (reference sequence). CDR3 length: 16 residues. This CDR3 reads CASNQHSGGGNQPQHF. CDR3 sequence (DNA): TGTGCCAGTAACCAGCATTCAGGGGGTGGCAATCAGCCCCAGCATTTT. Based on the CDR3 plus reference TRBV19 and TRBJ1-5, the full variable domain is DGGITQSPKYLFRKEGQNVTLSCEQNLNHDAMYWYRQDPGQGLRLIYYSQIVNDFQKGDIAEGYSVSREKKESFPLTVTSAQKNPTAFYLCASNQHSGGGNQPQHFGDGTRLSIL.

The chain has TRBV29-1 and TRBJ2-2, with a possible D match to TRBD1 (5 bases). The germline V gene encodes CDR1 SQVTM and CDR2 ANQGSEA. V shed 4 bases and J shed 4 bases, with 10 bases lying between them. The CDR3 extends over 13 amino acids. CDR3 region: CSVGGLGTGELFF. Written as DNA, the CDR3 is TGCAGCGTTGGGGGCCTTGGCACCGGGGAGCTGTTTTTT.

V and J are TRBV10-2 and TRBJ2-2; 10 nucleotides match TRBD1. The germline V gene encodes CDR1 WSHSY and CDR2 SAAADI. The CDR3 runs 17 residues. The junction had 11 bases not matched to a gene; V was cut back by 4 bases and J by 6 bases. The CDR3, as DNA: TGCGCCAGCAGTGTGGGGCAGGGACAGGGGTTCCCCGGGGAGCTGTTTTTT. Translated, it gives CASSVGQGQGFPGELFF.

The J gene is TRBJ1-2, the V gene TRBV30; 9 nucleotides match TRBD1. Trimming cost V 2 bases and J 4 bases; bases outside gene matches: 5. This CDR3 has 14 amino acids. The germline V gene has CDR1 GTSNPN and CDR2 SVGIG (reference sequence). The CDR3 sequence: CAWSPRQGVYGYTF. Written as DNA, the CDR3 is TGTGCCTGGAGTCCCCGACAGGGGGTCTATGGCTACACCTTC.

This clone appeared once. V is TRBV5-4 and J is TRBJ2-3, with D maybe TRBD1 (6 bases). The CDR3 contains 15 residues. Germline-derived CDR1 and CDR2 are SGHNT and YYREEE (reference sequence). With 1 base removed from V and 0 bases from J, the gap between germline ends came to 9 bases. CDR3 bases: TGTGCCAGCAGCTTGACAGGGAGTAGCACAGATACGCAGTATTTT. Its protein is CASSLTGSSTDTQYF.

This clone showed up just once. In DNA, the CDR3 is TGTGCCAGCAGCTTAAATACCCTGCTACCCTCCTACGAGCAGTACTTC. This sequence encodes CASSLNTLLPSYEQYF. The chain recombines TRBV7-2 with TRBJ2-7, with no clear D. Trimming left V 2 bases short and J 0 bases short, with 14 bases between. Germline V gives CDR1 SGHTA, CDR2 FQGNSA. The CDR3 has 16 residues.

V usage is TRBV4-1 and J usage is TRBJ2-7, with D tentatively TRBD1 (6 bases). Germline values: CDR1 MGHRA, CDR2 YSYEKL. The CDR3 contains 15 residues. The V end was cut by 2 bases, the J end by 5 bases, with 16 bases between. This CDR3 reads CASSQRDRFLDEQYF. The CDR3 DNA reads TGCGCCAGCAGCCAACGAGACAGGTTTCTCGACGAGCAGTACTTC.

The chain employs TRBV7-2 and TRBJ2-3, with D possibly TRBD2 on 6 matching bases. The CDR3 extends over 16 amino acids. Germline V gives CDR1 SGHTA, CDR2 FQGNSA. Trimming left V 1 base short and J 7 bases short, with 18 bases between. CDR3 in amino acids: CASSLVQASVGNTQYF. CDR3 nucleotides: TGTGCCAGCAGCTTAGTGCAGGCTAGCGTTGGAAATACGCAGTATTTT.

The CDR3 region is CASSAHVLAGDPDTQYF. The CDR3, as DNA: TGTGCCAGCAGCGCCCATGTACTAGCGGGAGACCCAGATACGCAGTATTTT. The chain combines TRBV9 with TRBJ2-3, with TRBD2 matching over 11 bases. Per germline, CDR1 SGDLS and CDR2 YYNGEE. Trimming removed 3 bases from V and 4 bases from J; junction bases left unmatched: 10. The CDR3 totals 17 residues.

In nucleotides, the CDR3 is TGTGCCAGCAGTTTATACCCGGGGGGGTCCTACGAGCAGTACTTC. This encodes CASSLYPGGSYEQYF. The gene calls are TRBV27 and TRBJ2-7; 8 bases match TRBD2. The CDR3 length is 15 residues. Trimming took 1 base from V and 1 from J; bases not matched to a gene: 3. Germline values: CDR1 MNHEY, CDR2 SMNVEV (reference sequence).

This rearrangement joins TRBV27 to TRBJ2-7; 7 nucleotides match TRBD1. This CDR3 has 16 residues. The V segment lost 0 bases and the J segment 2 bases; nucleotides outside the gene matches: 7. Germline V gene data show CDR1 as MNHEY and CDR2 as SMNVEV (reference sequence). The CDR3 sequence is CASSLSTTGFPYEQYF. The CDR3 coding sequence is TGTGCCAGCAGTTTATCCACGACAGGGTTTCCCTACGAGCAGTACTTC.